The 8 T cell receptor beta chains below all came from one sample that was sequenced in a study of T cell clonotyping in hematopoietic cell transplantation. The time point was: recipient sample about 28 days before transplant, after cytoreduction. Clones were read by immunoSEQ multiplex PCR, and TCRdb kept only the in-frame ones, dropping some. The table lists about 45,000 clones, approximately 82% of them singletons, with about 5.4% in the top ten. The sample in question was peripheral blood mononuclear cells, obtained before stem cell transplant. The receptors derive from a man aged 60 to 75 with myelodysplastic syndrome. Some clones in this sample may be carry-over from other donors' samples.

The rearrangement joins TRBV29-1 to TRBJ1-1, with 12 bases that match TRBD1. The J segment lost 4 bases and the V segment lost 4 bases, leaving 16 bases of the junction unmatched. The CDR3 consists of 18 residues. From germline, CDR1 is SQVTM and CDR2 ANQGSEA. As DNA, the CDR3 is TGCAGCGTTGTTCCCGGGACAGGGGGCGAGGGGTTAGGCACTGAAGCTTTCTTT. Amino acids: CSVVPGTGGEGLGTEAFF.

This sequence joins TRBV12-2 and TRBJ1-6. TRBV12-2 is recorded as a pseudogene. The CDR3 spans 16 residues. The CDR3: CASRLGDDRRDSPLHF. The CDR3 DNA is TGTGCAAGTCGCTTAGGCGACGATAGACGGGATTCACCCCTCCACTTT.

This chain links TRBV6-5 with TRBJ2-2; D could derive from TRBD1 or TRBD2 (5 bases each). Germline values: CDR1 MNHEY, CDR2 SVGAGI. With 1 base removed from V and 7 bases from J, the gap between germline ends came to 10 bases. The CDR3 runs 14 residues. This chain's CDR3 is CASSYLGERGELFF. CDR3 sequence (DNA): TGTGCCAGCAGTTACTTGGGGGAACGCGGGGAGCTGTTTTTT.

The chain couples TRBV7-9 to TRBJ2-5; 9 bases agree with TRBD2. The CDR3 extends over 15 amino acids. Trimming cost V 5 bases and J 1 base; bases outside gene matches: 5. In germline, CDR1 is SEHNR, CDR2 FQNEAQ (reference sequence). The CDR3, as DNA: TGTGCCAGCAGCCCCGGACTAGCGATCCAAGAGACCCAGTACTTC. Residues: CASSPGLAIQETQYF.

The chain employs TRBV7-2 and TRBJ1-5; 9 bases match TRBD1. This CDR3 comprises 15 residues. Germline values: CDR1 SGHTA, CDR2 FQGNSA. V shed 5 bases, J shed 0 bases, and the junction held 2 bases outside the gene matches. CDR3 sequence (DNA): TGTGCCAGCAGCCGACAGGGGGGTAGCAATCAGCCCCAGCATTTT. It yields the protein CASSRQGGSNQPQHF. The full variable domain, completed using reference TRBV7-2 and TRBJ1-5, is GAGVSQSPSNKVTEKGKDVELRCDPISGHTALYWYRQSLGQGLEFLIYFQGNSAPDKSGLPSDRFSAERTGGSVSTLTIQRTQQEDSAVYLCASSRQGGSNQPQHFGDGTRLSIL.

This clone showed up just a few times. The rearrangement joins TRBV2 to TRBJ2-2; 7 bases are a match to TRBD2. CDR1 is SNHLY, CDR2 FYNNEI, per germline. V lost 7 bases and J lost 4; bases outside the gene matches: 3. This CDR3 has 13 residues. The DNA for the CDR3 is TGTGCCAGCATGGCGGGAGTCACCGGGGAGCTGTTTTTT. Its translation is CASMAGVTGELFF.

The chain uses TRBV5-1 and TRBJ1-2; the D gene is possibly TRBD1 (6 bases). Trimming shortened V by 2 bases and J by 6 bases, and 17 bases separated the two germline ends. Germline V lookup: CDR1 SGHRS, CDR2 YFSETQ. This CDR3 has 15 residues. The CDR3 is CASSLNRVSIDGYTF. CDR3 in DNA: TGCGCCAGCAGCTTAAACAGGGTCTCCATCGATGGCTACACCTTC.

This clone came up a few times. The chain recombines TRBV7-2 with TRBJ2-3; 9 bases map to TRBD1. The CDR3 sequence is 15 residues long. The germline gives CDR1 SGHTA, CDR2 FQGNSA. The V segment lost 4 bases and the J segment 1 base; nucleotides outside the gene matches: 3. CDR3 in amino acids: CASSSRTGGTDTQYF. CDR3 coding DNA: TGTGCCAGCAGCTCCCGGACAGGGGGCACAGATACGCAGTATTTT.